Each of the 29 T cell receptor beta chains below was sequenced from the same sample in a study of identical twins. TCRdb re-called the 5' RACE reads with MiXCR, one entry per CDR3 protein. The repertoire holds about 720,000 distinct CDR3 sequences, with under 9% as singletons. Another study also made use of these data, one on yellow fever vaccine responses in identical twins.

The sequenced material came from PBMCs. These receptors were taken from a woman aged 18 to 35 in good health.

V is TRBV4-3 and J is TRBJ2-7; D remains unclear. CDR1 and CDR2 from the germline V gene are LGHNA and YSLEER. This CDR3 spans 15 amino acids. Trimming took off 0 bases at V and 4 bases at J, with 13 bases between the two ends. The CDR3 here is CASSQDPDASYEQYF. The CDR3 nucleotides are TGCGCCAGCAGCCAAGATCCTGACGCCTCATACGAGCAGTACTTC.

Many counts were recorded for this clonotype. The rearrangement links TRBV5-5 to TRBJ2-1; D is ambiguous. There are 14 residues in the CDR3. V lost 0 bases and J 2 bases, leaving 6 bases between the germline ends. Germline V gene sequence: CDR1 SGHKS, CDR2 YYEKEE (reference sequence). CDR3 protein: CASSLELTYNEQFF. Here the CDR3 DNA reads TGTGCCAGCAGCTTGGAGTTGACCTACAATGAGCAGTTCTTC.

J is TRBJ2-2 and V is TRBV18; D is undetermined. The CDR3 extends over 15 amino acids. Deletions cut 1 base from V and 4 bases from J, with 10 bases between. The germline CDR1 and CDR2 sequences are KGHSH and LQKENI. As DNA, the CDR3 is TGTGCCAGCTCACCACTGTCAGGCCTCACCGGGGAGCTGTTTTTT. Its translation: CASSPLSGLTGELFF. The full variable domain, with the rest looked up from reference TRBV18 and TRBJ2-2, is NAGVMQNPRHLVRRRGQEARLRCSPMKGHSHVYWYRQLPEEGLKFMVYLQKENIIDESGMPKERFSAEFPKEGPSILRIQQVVRGDSAAYFCASSPLSGLTGELFFGEGSRLTVL.

The V call is TRBV11-2, the J call TRBJ2-1, with 9 nucleotides matching TRBD2. J was trimmed by 0 bases and V by 4 bases; bases with no gene match: 10. CDR1 SGHAT and CDR2 FQNNGV come from the germline V gene. The CDR3 runs 18 residues. CDR3 nucleotides: TGTGCCAGCAGCTGGATGGCGGGAGGGCCTTTCTCCTACAATGAGCAGTTCTTC. It encodes CASSWMAGGPFSYNEQFF.

This clonotype was recorded a few times. The chain couples TRBV5-1 to TRBJ2-3, with TRBD2 matching over 12 bases. This CDR3 spans 19 amino acids. The V segment lost 2 bases and the J segment 3 bases; nucleotides outside the gene matches: 13. Germline V lookup: CDR1 SGHRS, CDR2 YFSETQ. DNA of the CDR3: TGCGCCAGCAGCTTCTTAGACCCTAGCGGGAGGGCCGGGACAGATACGCAGTATTTT. Translating gives CASSFLDPSGRAGTDTQYF.

This clonotype was observed a few times. This chain links TRBV12-3 or TRBV12-4 with TRBJ1-1; 10 nucleotides align to TRBD1. The CDR3 spans 14 residues. V dropped 5 bases and J dropped 7; count of bases not matched to a gene: 7. CDR3 in amino acids: CASSDDRGLGEAFF. CDR3 nucleotide sequence: TGTGCCAGCAGTGACGACAGGGGGCTTGGTGAAGCTTTCTTT.

This clonotype was seen a few times. This CDR3 is CASSQDMGQGINTGELFF. The CDR3 DNA follows: TGTGCCAGCAGCCAAGATATGGGACAGGGGATCAACACCGGGGAGCTGTTTTTT. The genes are TRBV4-2 and TRBJ2-2, with 10 bases that match TRBD1. V dropped 0 bases and J dropped 2; count of bases not matched to a gene: 6. Germline CDR1 reads LGHNA; CDR2 reads YNFKEQ. This CDR3 region has 18 residues.

The chain links TRBV12-5 to TRBJ2-5; 9 nucleotides align to TRBD2. The CDR3 runs to 14 residues. Germline trimming cut 1 base from V and 5 bases from J; bases unmatched to any gene: 2. Germline V lookup: CDR1 LGHNT, CDR2 FRNRAP. Written as DNA, the CDR3 is TGTGCTAGTGGTTTGGGGAGCGGGAGGGAGACCCAGTACTTC. This codes for CASGLGSGRETQYF.

The chain recombines TRBV27 with TRBJ2-2; TRBD2 agrees at 12 bases. The V gene's germline CDR1 is MNHEY and CDR2 SMNVEV (reference sequence). This CDR3 is 14 amino acids long. V lost 5 bases, J lost 7 bases, and 2 bases stayed unmatched. In DNA, the CDR3 is TGTGCCAGCAGTCTGACTAGCGGGAGCGGGGAGCTGTTTTTT. Its protein product is CASSLTSGSGELFF.

V and J are TRBV7-8 and TRBJ2-1; 7 bases match TRBD1. Germline CDR1 reads SGHVS; CDR2 reads FQNEAQ. The CDR3 is made up of 16 amino acids. The V and J ends lost 0 bases and 9 bases, in that order; junction bases with no gene match: 11. The CDR3 nucleotides read TGTGCCAGCAGCTTAGCCCGACAGGGAAAAGTGTTTGAGCAGTTCTTC. Its protein is CASSLARQGKVFEQFF.

The chain recombines TRBV20-1 with TRBJ2-7; 9 nucleotides match TRBD1. The CDR3 runs 13 residues. J lost 2 bases, V lost 6 bases, and 5 bases had no gene match. From germline, CDR1 is DFQATT and CDR2 SNEGSKA (reference sequence). The CDR3 DNA is TGCAGTGCCCTAGGGGACAGGGCCTACGAGCAGTACTTC. As protein: CSALGDRAYEQYF.

The chain uses TRBV5-1 and TRBJ2-3; D is possibly TRBD2 (5 bases). This CDR3 is 15 amino acids long. The germline gives CDR1 SGHRS, CDR2 YFSETQ. V lost 1 base and J lost 2, with 11 bases in between. This chain's CDR3 is CASSLPSPDTDTQYF. CDR3 in DNA: TGCGCCAGCAGCTTGCCTAGCCCCGACACAGATACGCAGTATTTT.

At least ten counts were recorded for this clonotype. The V call is TRBV3-1, the J call TRBJ2-7; D is ambiguous. CDR1 LGHDT and CDR2 YNNKEL come from the germline V gene (reference sequence). This CDR3 contains 13 residues. V shed 1 base and J shed 4 bases, with 8 bases lying between them. CDR3 DNA sequence: TGTGCCAGCAGCCAAGGGCCTCCTTACGAGCAGTACTTC. Its protein product is CASSQGPPYEQYF.

The chain uses TRBV20-1 and TRBJ2-7; the match to TRBD2 covers 8 bases. The junction had 5 bases not matched to a gene; V was cut back by 7 bases and J by 3 bases. This CDR3 contains 12 residues. Germline lookup yields CDR1 DFQATT and CDR2 SNEGSKA (reference sequence). This CDR3 is CSVSRGGYEQYF. CDR3 sequence (DNA): TGCAGTGTCTCTCGGGGGGGCTACGAGCAGTACTTC.

This clonotype occurred a few times. The rearrangement joins TRBV5-1 to TRBJ2-1; D is uncertain. The CDR3 is made up of 12 amino acids. Germline CDR1 reads SGHRS; CDR2 reads YFSETQ. V was shortened by 6 bases and J by 1 base, with 5 bases between the two germline ends. CDR3: CASMFSYNEQFF. CDR3 bases: TGCGCCAGCATGTTTTCCTACAATGAGCAGTTCTTC.

The gene calls are TRBV4-3 and TRBJ1-1; tentative D call: TRBD1 (5 bases). CDR1 and CDR2 from the germline V gene are LGHNA and YSLEER. This CDR3 is built from 15 residues. V lost 0 bases to trimming and J lost 3 bases, with 11 bases between them. DNA of the CDR3: TGCGCCAGCAGCCAAGATACAGCGGGGGACACTGAAGCTTTCTTT. This encodes CASSQDTAGDTEAFF.

There are a few counts of this clonotype. The chain has TRBV7-2 and TRBJ2-5, with 8 bases identical to TRBD2. Germline loops: CDR1 SGHTA, CDR2 FQGNSA. After removal of 5 bases from V and 2 bases from J, the junction contained 7 bases not matched to a gene. The CDR3 is 15 amino acids. CDR3 DNA: TGTGCCAGCAGCGCCCTAGCGGGCTTACAAGAGACCCAGTACTTC. Translation gives CASSALAGLQETQYF. The full variable domain, completed using reference TRBV7-2 and TRBJ2-5, is GAGVSQSPSNKVTEKGKDVELRCDPISGHTALYWYRQSLGQGLEFLIYFQGNSAPDKSGLPSDRFSAERTGGSVSTLTIQRTQQEDSAVYLCASSALAGLQETQYFGPGTRLLVL.

This clonotype was found a few times. The gene calls are TRBV5-1 and TRBJ1-5; 7 nucleotides match TRBD1. The CDR3 is 18 amino acids. CDR1 SGHRS and CDR2 YFSETQ come from the germline V gene. The J segment lost 0 bases and the V segment lost 2 bases, leaving 11 bases of the junction unmatched. The DNA of the CDR3 is TGCGCCAGCAGCTTCCCACTGGGGACAGACGATAGCAATCAGCCCCAGCATTTT. Translating gives CASSFPLGTDDSNQPQHF.

This clonotype was counted only a few times. This chain links TRBV11-3 with TRBJ1-1, with TRBD1 as a possible D gene (5 bases). CDR3 length equals 13 residues. V was cut by 5 bases and J by 10 bases, with 17 bases left in between. Germline V gene lookup returns CDR1 SGHNT and CDR2 YENEEA. The CDR3: CASSPRVGQGAFF. The CDR3 bases are TGTGCCAGCAGCCCCCGAGTGGGGCAGGGAGCTTTCTTT.

CDR3 region: CASSYFMGGSYEQYF. The CDR3 DNA is TGTGCCAGCAGTTACTTCATGGGGGGGTCCTACGAGCAGTACTTC. This rearrangement joins TRBV27 to TRBJ2-7, with 7 bases aligning to TRBD2. The CDR3 runs to 15 residues. V dropped 4 bases and J dropped 1; count of bases not matched to a gene: 7. Germline-derived CDR1 and CDR2 are MNHEY and SMNVEV (reference sequence).

A few counts support this clonotype. CDR3 loop: CASSGLDRGLTEAFF. In nucleotides, the CDR3 is TGTGCCAGCAGTGGCCTAGACAGGGGGCTTACTGAAGCTTTCTTT. The chain recombines TRBV25-1 with TRBJ1-1; 10 bases agree with TRBD1. CDR3 length: 15 residues. After removal of 4 bases from V and 5 bases from J, the junction contained 7 bases not matched to a gene. Germline-derived CDR1 and CDR2 are MGHDK and SYGVNS.

This clonotype was recorded a few times. The V and J genes are TRBV5-4 and TRBJ1-6, with D possibly matching TRBD1 (5 bases). Trimming removed 0 bases at V and 7 bases at J, with 11 bases between. Germline V gene data show CDR1 as SGHNT and CDR2 as YYREEE (reference sequence). The CDR3 runs to 15 residues. The CDR3 DNA follows: TGTGCCAGCAGCTTGGTGACAGAACAAAATTCACCCCTCCACTTT. This gives the protein CASSLVTEQNSPLHF.

This clonotype showed up just a few times. The CDR3 sequence: CASSSRTGGGYSNQPQHF. As DNA, the CDR3 is TGTGCCAGCAGTTCTAGGACAGGTGGGGGATATAGCAATCAGCCCCAGCATTTT. The chain joins TRBV6-2 or TRBV6-3 to TRBJ1-5; 7 bases agree with TRBD1. The germline V gene encodes CDR1 MNHEY and CDR2 SVGEGT. V was clipped by 4 bases and J by 0 bases; unmatched bases: 12. This CDR3 comprises 18 residues.

The genes are TRBV28 and TRBJ2-1; 11 bases match TRBD2. The CDR3 sequence is 16 residues long. CDR1 is MDHEN and CDR2 is SYDVKM in the germline V gene. J lost 7 bases, V lost 4 bases, and 9 bases had no gene match. CDR3 in amino acids: CASSYLLAGVRNEQFF. CDR3 DNA: TGTGCCAGCAGTTATCTACTAGCGGGAGTGCGGAATGAGCAGTTCTTC. Based on the CDR3 plus reference TRBV28 and TRBJ2-1, the full variable domain is DVKVTQSSRYLVKRTGEKVFLECVQDMDHENMFWYRQDPGLGLRLIYFSYDVKMKEKGDIPEGYSVSREKKERFSLILESASTNQTSMYLCASSYLLAGVRNEQFFGPGTRLTVL.

The chain is built from TRBV6-2 or TRBV6-3 and TRBJ2-7; maybe TRBD2 (5 bases). Trimming shortened V by 2 bases and J by 5 bases, and 16 bases separated the two germline ends. Germline-derived CDR1 and CDR2 are MNHEY and SVGEGT. CDR3 length: 15 amino acids. The CDR3 region has the DNA TGTGCCAGCAGTTACGGATCCTTCCCCGGGGACGAGCAGTACTTC. Translating it yields CASSYGSFPGDEQYF.

As for this clonotype: A read error may account for a junction end that differs from germline. This rearrangement joins TRBV7-9 to TRBJ2-3; no clear D gene. CDR3 length: 13 amino acids. Per the germline V gene, CDR1 is SEHNR and CDR2 is FQNEAQ (reference sequence). This CDR3 reads CASTLIRAYTQYF. CDR3 DNA: TGTGCCAGCACCTTAATTCGCGCGTATACGCAGTATTTT.

This clonotype was seen a few times. This sequence joins TRBV7-9 and TRBJ1-2; unclear D gene. Trimming removed 5 bases from V and 8 bases from J, with 9 bases in between. CDR1 is SEHNR and CDR2 is FQNEAQ in the germline V gene (reference sequence). The CDR3 runs 11 residues. The DNA for the CDR3 is TGTGCCAGCAGCGCAACTGGAGGCTACACCTTC. Translating gives CASSATGGYTF.

This clonotype has just a few counts. The chain is built from TRBV24-1 and TRBJ2-3; 8 bases align to TRBD2. The trim removed 2 bases at V and 0 bases at J, leaving 18 bases unmatched. The germline V gene has CDR1 KGHDR and CDR2 SFDVKD. The CDR3 is made up of 21 amino acids. CDR3 loop: CATSDSSGGGGTRPSTDTQYF. The CDR3 DNA sequence: TGTGCCACCAGTGATTCGTCCGGCGGCGGGGGGACCCGCCCTAGCACAGATACGCAGTATTTT.

This clonotype was seen only a few times. The rearrangement uses TRBV6-2 or TRBV6-3 and TRBJ2-7, with D maybe TRBD2 (6 bases). V lost 2 bases to trimming and J lost 2 bases, with 10 bases between them. Germline lookup yields CDR1 MNHEY and CDR2 SVGEGT. The CDR3 runs to 14 residues. CDR3 nucleotides: TGTGCCAGCAGTTACCGGAGGGTTCCCTACGAGCAGTACTTC. Translated: CASSYRRVPYEQYF.